At least ten counts were recorded for the clone carrying this T cell receptor beta chain. As yet, its antigen is unknown. The data originate from a study of T cells in Graves' hyperthyroidism and ophthalmopathy. The study enrolled patients aged 18 to 65 with newly diagnosed hyperthyroidism of under 2 months' duration. The authors took PBMCs from 10 ml fresh peripheral blood. Broader study findings: Appearing also in blood were most of the thyroid clonotypes expanded above 0.001.

RNA transcripts yielded amplified TCR beta CDR3 regions. Primed by the HTBI set, a first-round RT-PCR was run on the TCR CDR3. TCRdb analysed the multiplex PCR reads with MiXCR anew, one entry per CDR3 protein. The table includes hundreds of thousands of distinct CDR3 sequences, approximately 14% detected once. The TCR originated in a young woman with Graves' hyperthyroidism. Sequencing was performed on blood.

CDR3 residues: CASSGMTDPWNTEAFF. CDR3 in DNA: TGTGCCAGCAGTGGGATGACGGATCCATGGAACACTGAAGCTTTCTTT. The V gene is TRBV25-1, the J gene TRBJ1-1; D is unresolved. V was pared by 4 bases and J by 1 base, with 16 bases between. Per the germline V gene, CDR1 is MGHDK and CDR2 is SYGVNS. This CDR3 region has 16 residues.